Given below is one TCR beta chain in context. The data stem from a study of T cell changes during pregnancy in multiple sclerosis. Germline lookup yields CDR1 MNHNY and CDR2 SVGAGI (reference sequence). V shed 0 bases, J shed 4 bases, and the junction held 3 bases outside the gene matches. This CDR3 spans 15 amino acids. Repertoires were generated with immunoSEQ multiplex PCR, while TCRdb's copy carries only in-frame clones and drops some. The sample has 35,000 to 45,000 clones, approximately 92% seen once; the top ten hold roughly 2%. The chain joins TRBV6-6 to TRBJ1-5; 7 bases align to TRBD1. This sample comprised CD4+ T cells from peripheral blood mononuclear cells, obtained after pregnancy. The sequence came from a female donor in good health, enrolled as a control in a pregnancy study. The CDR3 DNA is TGTGCCAGCAGTTACTCAGACAGGGAGAATCAGCCCCAGCATTTT. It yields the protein CASSYSDRENQPQHF.